These 5 T cell receptor beta chains came from one sample sequenced in a study of T cells in Graves' hyperthyroidism and ophthalmopathy. RNA transcripts were the template for amplifying TCR beta CDR3 regions. TCR CDR3 underwent first-round RT-PCR with the HTBI primer set. TCRdb re-called the multiplex PCR reads with MiXCR, one entry per CDR3 protein. The sample includes about 840,000 distinct CDR3 sequences, roughly 40% of them seen just once. The specimen was blood. These receptors were collected from a man younger than 35 with Graves' hyperthyroidism.

As regards this clonotype: This may arise from a read error, as a much more abundant clone is one base away. The V call is TRBV7-2, the J call TRBJ1-5; D gene ambiguous. V shed 6 bases and J shed 4 bases, with 16 bases lying between them. The CDR3 length is 15 residues. Germline V gene lookup returns CDR1 SGHTA and CDR2 FQGNSA. CDR3 in amino acids: CASSFAAIPNQPQHF. In DNA, the CDR3 is TGTGCCAGCAGTTTCGCCGCCATTCCGAATCAGCCCCAGCATTTT.

This clonotype has more than one count but fewer than ten. The chain couples TRBV7-2 to TRBJ2-7, with 9 bases matching TRBD2. Germline loops: CDR1 SGHTA, CDR2 FQGNSA. The CDR3 runs to 14 residues. V lost 2 bases to trimming and J lost 5 bases; unmatched junction nucleotides: 4. CDR3 region: CASSLSSGTHEQYF. CDR3 in DNA: TGTGCCAGCAGCTTATCTAGCGGGACCCACGAGCAGTACTTC.

V usage is TRBV7-2 and J usage is TRBJ1-2; TRBD1 is a possible D gene (5 bases). V was clipped by 5 bases and J by 6 bases, with 22 bases between them. This CDR3 comprises 16 residues. Germline loops: CDR1 SGHTA, CDR2 FQGNSA. In DNA form, the CDR3 reads TGTGCCAGCAGCCAAGAAGGTACCCACAGGAGCAATGGCTACACCTTC. Its protein is CASSQEGTHRSNGYTF.

This clonotype has just a few counts. This chain connects TRBV11-2 to TRBJ1-6; 9 bases match TRBD1. CDR1 SGHAT and CDR2 FQNNGV come from the germline V gene. The CDR3 has 16 amino acids. Losses at the gene ends were 4 bases for V and 11 bases for J; bases not matched to a gene: 12. CDR3 bases: TGTGCCAGCAGCTCTGGGGCCGGGACAGGGTGGACACCCCTCCACTTT. The encoded protein is CASSSGAGTGWTPLHF.

The chain joins TRBV7-2 to TRBJ1-1; 8 nucleotides line up with TRBD1. Germline CDR1 SGHTA, CDR2 FQGNSA. With V trimmed by 3 bases and J by 6 bases, 6 bases remained unmatched. The length of the CDR3 is 14 residues. This CDR3 is CASSLGQAYAEAFF. The CDR3 nucleotides read TGTGCCAGCAGCTTGGGACAGGCTTATGCTGAAGCTTTCTTT.